This T cell receptor beta chain was documented in a study of cytomegalovirus exposure and HLA in healthy donors. Trimming stripped 5 bases from V and 1 base from J, with 11 bases between. The CDR3 is 14 residues long. CDR1 is KGHSH, CDR2 LQKENI, per germline. Sampled while nominally healthy, donors likely had unrecorded immune exposures. PCR primers comprised 60 Vbeta and 13 Jbeta primers. The protocol was immunoSEQ multiplex PCR, while the TCRdb copy is restricted to in-frame clones and leaves out a portion. The data show under 150,000 clones, 82% seen once. Overall study results and limits: TCR beta V- and J-gene trimming was later associated with a missense DCLRE1C variant. There were a few CMV-associated chains whose specificity for CMV antigens was confirmed in vitro. Among immune exposure information, only CMV serostatus was available.

In regard to this clone: Antigen: not known.

Specimen: PBMCs. The TCR comes from a male donor in good health and CMV-seronegative. The rearrangement links TRBV18 to TRBJ1-1; tentatively, D is TRBD1 (6 bases). CDR3 residues: CASSTGHSNTEAFF. Written as DNA, the CDR3 is TGTGCCAGCTCAACGGGACACTCGAACACTGAAGCTTTCTTT. The full variable domain, its missing parts supplied by reference TRBV18 and TRBJ1-1, is NAGVMQNPRHLVRRRGQEARLRCSPMKGHSHVYWYRQLPEEGLKFMVYLQKENIIDESGMPKERFSAEFPKEGPSILRIQQVVRGDSAAYFCASSTGHSNTEAFFGQGTRLTVV.